These 4 T cell receptor beta chains were sequenced from one sample in a study of cytomegalovirus exposure and HLA in healthy donors. TCRdb's copy holds only in-frame clones and misses some; the assay was immunoSEQ multiplex PCR. The sample lists 130,000 to 150,000 clones; just over 90% were seen once. Sequencing was performed on PBMCs. The source of these receptors is a man between 18 and 29 years old in good health and CMV-seronegative.

J is TRBJ2-5 and V is TRBV5-6; 9 bases line up with TRBD2. V shed 0 bases, J shed 5 bases, and the junction held 8 bases outside the gene matches. CDR1 and CDR2 (germline): SGHDT, YYEEEE. The CDR3 contains 16 residues. In DNA, the CDR3 is TGTGCCAGCAGCTTGGGGCTAGCGGGATCCGGCGAGACCCAGTACTTC. Translation: CASSLGLAGSGETQYF.

This chain links TRBV7-9 with TRBJ1-2; D unclear. V dropped 1 base and J dropped 8 bases, with 8 bases sitting between them. The germline V gene has CDR1 SEHNR and CDR2 FQNEAQ (reference sequence). The CDR3 runs 12 residues. The CDR3 loop is CASSLEQRGYTF. DNA of the CDR3: TGTGCCAGCAGCTTAGAACAGCGGGGCTACACCTTC.

J is TRBJ2-1 and V is TRBV7-6; perhaps TRBD2 as D (6 bases). The CDR3 is made up of 18 amino acids. Germline V CDR1 and CDR2: SGHVS, FNYEAQ. Trimming left V 4 bases short and J 7 bases short, with 26 bases between. CDR3 nucleotide sequence: TGTGCCAGCAGCTCGATCTACCGGGGGACCCTAAATAGAAATGAGCAGTTCTTC. Protein product: CASSSIYRGTLNRNEQFF. Full variable domain (outside the CDR3, taken from reference TRBV7-6 and TRBJ2-1): GAGVSQSPRYKVTKRGQDVALRCDPISGHVSLYWYRQALGQGPEFLTYFNYEAQQDKSGLPNDRFSAERPEGSISTLTIQRTEQRDSAMYRCASSSIYRGTLNRNEQFFGPGTRLTVL.

The rearrangement uses TRBV12-5 and TRBJ1-5; D is unclear. The germline V and J ends were trimmed by 5 bases and 1 base, with 12 bases remaining between them. The CDR3 totals 15 residues. Germline lookup yields CDR1 LGHNT and CDR2 FRNRAP. CDR3 nucleotides: TGTGCTAGTGGTCCTGGAGATGTAAGCAATCAGCCCCAGCATTTT. Protein product: CASGPGDVSNQPQHF.